This T cell receptor beta chain is drawn from a study of cytomegalovirus exposure and HLA in healthy donors. Vbeta (60) and Jbeta (13) primers were used in the PCR. Measured with immunoSEQ multiplex PCR; TCRdb has only the in-frame clones, and not every one. The record lists 85,000 to 90,000 clones, of which the ten most abundant hold about 16%. Germline V lookup: CDR1 SNHLY, CDR2 FYNNEI. The CDR3 is 16 residues long. V lost 7 bases to trimming and J lost 1 base; unmatched junction nucleotides: 5. The chain uses TRBV2 and TRBJ2-7, with 15 nucleotides matching TRBD2. This clonotype originated in a man aged 50-59 years in good health and CMV-seropositive. Sequencing input: PBMCs. The DNA of the CDR3 is TGTGCCAGCACCCCCGGACTAGCGGGAGGGTCCTACGAGCAGTACTTC. This encodes CASTPGLAGGSYEQYF.